This is a list of T cell receptor beta chains from one sample in a study of cytomegalovirus exposure and HLA in healthy donors. Assay: immunoSEQ multiplex PCR; the TCRdb copy retains only in-frame clones and omits some. The repertoire includes roughly 180,000 clones, roughly 83% of them detected once, and about 0.25% sits in the top ten. Sequences were obtained from PBMCs. The receptors here all came from a boy between 10 and 17 years old in good health and CMV-seronegative. Both conserved end residues are part of each CDR3. Fields, in order: J gene, clone size, D gene, V gene, CDR3 protein, CDR3 DNA. A D gene is named only where the DNA matches it firmly. Size tells how often a clone was seen (once, few, many) or the class of an expanded clone, and some rows leave it out.

J: TRBJ2-1
size: -
D: -
V: TRBV29-1
CDR3: CSVKRGSNEQFF
DNA: TGCAGCGTCAAGAGAGGATCCAATGAGCAGTTCTTC

J: TRBJ2-1
size: -
D: TRBD2
V: TRBV2
CDR3: CASSRSCTSGVNNEQFF
DNA: TGTGCCAGCAGTCGTTCGTGTACTAGCGGGGTTAACAATGAGCAGTTCTTC

J: TRBJ1-2
size: few
D: -
V: TRBV2
CDR3: CASSDRRSYTF
DNA: TGTGCCAGCAGTGACCGGCGGAGTTACACCTTC

J: TRBJ1-1
size: -
D: -
V: TRBV15
CDR3: CATQGIAAGAFF
DNA: TGTGCCACCCAGGGTATAGCTGCTGGAGCTTTCTTT

J: TRBJ2-7
size: -
D: TRBD2
V: TRBV7-2
CDR3: CASSYTSGRRDEQYF
DNA: TGTGCCAGCAGTTACACTAGCGGGAGGCGGGACGAGCAGTACTTC

J: TRBJ2-1
size: -
D: -
V: TRBV6-5
CDR3: CASRRYNEQFF
DNA: TGTGCCAGTCGGAGATACAATGAGCAGTTCTTC

J: TRBJ2-4
size: -
D: -
V: TRBV6-1
CDR3: CASTPDSNIQYF
DNA: TGTGCCAGCACCCCCGACTCAAACATTCAGTACTTC

J: TRBJ2-1
size: few
D: TRBD2
V: TRBV4-2
CDR3: CASSQDGSGSPYNEQFF
DNA: TGTGCCAGCAGCCAAGATGGTAGCGGGAGCCCCTACAATGAGCAGTTCTTC

J: TRBJ1-5
size: few
D: TRBD1
V: TRBV7-6
CDR3: CASSLSGQDFQPQHF
DNA: TGTGCCAGCAGCTTGTCCGGACAGGATTTTCAGCCCCAGCATTTT

J: TRBJ2-1
size: once
D: -
V: TRBV5-1
CDR3: CASRPSRGSSYNEQFF
DNA: TGCGCCAGCAGACCCTCCCGGGGGAGCTCCTACAATGAGCAGTTCTTC

J: TRBJ2-1
size: -
D: TRBD1
V: TRBV9
CDR3: CASSVTGDEWDEQFF
DNA: TGTGCCAGCAGCGTGACAGGGGACGAATGGGATGAGCAGTTCTTC

J: TRBJ2-4
size: -
D: -
V: TRBV9
CDR3: CASSEGVWYGIQYF
DNA: TGTGCCAGCAGCGAGGGGGTCTGGTATGGCATTCAGTACTTC

J: TRBJ1-2
size: -
D: -
V: TRBV19
CDR3: CASKASGQSYGYTF
DNA: TGTGCCAGTAAAGCTTCCGGACAGAGCTATGGCTACACCTTC

J: TRBJ2-3
size: -
D: -
V: TRBV5-4
CDR3: CASSVPSRSDTQYF
DNA: TGTGCCAGCAGCGTCCCCTCGCGGTCAGATACGCAGTATTTT

J: TRBJ2-1
size: -
D: -
V: TRBV10-3
CDR3: CAISLEWSRSYNEQFF
DNA: TGTGCCATCAGTTTGGAGTGGTCCCGCTCCTACAATGAGCAGTTCTTC

J: TRBJ1-1
size: -
D: TRBD1
V: TRBV30
CDR3: CAWSRGTGIIGTEAFF
DNA: TGTGCCTGGAGTCGGGGGACAGGGATTATCGGCACTGAAGCTTTCTTT

J: TRBJ2-3
size: once
D: TRBD1
V: TRBV6-1
CDR3: CASSGRTGDPDTQYF
DNA: TGTGCCAGCAGTGGCCGGACAGGGGACCCAGATACGCAGTATTTT

J: TRBJ1-1
size: few
D: -
V: TRBV5-1
CDR3: CASSLRTENTEAFF
DNA: TGCGCCAGCAGCTTACGCACAGAGAACACTGAAGCTTTCTTT